These T cell receptor beta chains were read from a single sample in a study of OX40 agonist ivuxolimab in advanced cancers. Profiling relied on immunoSEQ multiplex PCR, and the TCRdb table lists in-frame clones only, not all of them. The sample lists about 19,000 clones; around 84% were seen once. The sample here was CD4+ or CD8+ T cells sorted from blood, taken in a trial of the OX40 agonist ivuxolimab. Receptors originate from an adult with an advanced solid tumor such as melanoma, head and neck, liver or kidney cancer. CDR3s leave out the opening cysteine and the closing phenylalanine or tryptophan. The order of the fields is J gene, V gene, CDR3 protein.

J: TRBJ2-3; V: TRBV29-1; CDR3: SVEGGGTSTDTQY
J: TRBJ2-2; V: TRBV5-6; CDR3: ASSLATGYTGELF
J: TRBJ2-2; V: TRBV7-9; CDR3: ASSLGAALGGELF
J: TRBJ1-5; V: TRBV30; CDR3: AWMATGRGGNQPQH
J: TRBJ1-4; V: TRBV6-5; CDR3: ASSYNEKEKLF
J: TRBJ2-5; V: TRBV7-2; CDR3: ASSPGTAFGTQY
J: TRBJ2-1; V: TRBV7-2; CDR3: ASSEGLRQRREF
J: TRBJ1-6; V: TRBV28; CDR3: ASRKQGGLNSPLH
J: TRBJ2-3; V: TRBV19; CDR3: ASSRSDSHRSVTQY
J: TRBJ1-3; V: TRBV4-2; CDR3: ASTTGSSGNTIY
J: TRBJ2-1; V: TRBV10-3; CDR3: AISESILAPEQF
J: TRBJ2-4; V: TRBV28; CDR3: ASKETPAGKNIQY
J: TRBJ2-1; V: TRBV4-3; CDR3: ASSQDPPYNEQF
J: TRBJ2-7; V: TRBV7-6; CDR3: ASSSSSSYEQY
J: TRBJ2-6; V: TRBV10-3; CDR3: AITPGGANVLT
J: TRBJ2-4; V: TRBV28; CDR3: ASSLEGWNIQY
J: TRBJ2-1; V: TRBV5-4; CDR3: ASSFRNEQF